This T cell receptor (beta chain) was sequenced during a study of T cells in Graves' hyperthyroidism and ophthalmopathy. Overall study results and limits: Ophthalmopathy and stable hyperthyroidism were separated by a 13 V-J model. Most clonotypes that expanded in the thyroid above 0.001 also showed up in blood.

Active moderate-to-severe ophthalmopathy, Clinical Activity Score at least 3, NOSPECS at least 4, under 3 months' duration. PBMCs stemmed from 10 ml fresh peripheral blood. What was amplified from RNA transcripts were TCR beta CDR3 regions. A set of HTBI primers served as the primers for a first-round RT-PCR of the TCR CDR3. TCRdb used MiXCR to reprocess the multiplex PCR reads, holding one entry per CDR3 protein. The sample carries 300,000 to 400,000 distinct CDR3 sequences, about 14% recorded once. With regard to this clonotype: Its antigen is undetermined.

The sequence was obtained from a woman in her thirties with Graves' ophthalmopathy. Sequenced input: blood.

CDR3 sequence (DNA): TGTGCCAGCAGCTTTGACAGGGATGGAAAACTGTTTTTT. This translates into CASSFDRDGKLFF. The genes are TRBV11-2 and TRBJ1-4; 7 bases are a match to TRBD1. The CDR3 sequence is 13 residues long. Germline V CDR1 and CDR2: SGHAT, FQNNGV. J gave up 10 bases and V 3 bases, and 5 bases lay outside the gene matches.